One sample yielded the 25 T cell receptor beta chains listed below, sequenced in a study of cytomegalovirus exposure and HLA in healthy donors. Measured with immunoSEQ multiplex PCR; TCRdb has only the in-frame clones, and not every one. The table shows about 75,000 clones, with around 85% occurring only once. Sequences were obtained from PBMCs. The source is a man aged 25 to 40 in good health and CMV-seronegative.

The rearrangement uses TRBV30 and TRBJ1-5; no clear D. Trimming took off 5 bases at V and 5 bases at J, with 13 bases between the two ends. The germline CDR1 and CDR2 sequences are GTSNPN and SVGIG (reference sequence). The CDR3 loop spans 13 amino acids. The CDR3 DNA is TGTGCCTGGGACGGTGCGGCGGATCAGCCCCAGCATTTT. As protein: CAWDGAADQPQHF.

This clone is a singleton in its sample. The rearrangement links TRBV7-9 to TRBJ2-7, with 8 bases aligning to TRBD1. CDR3 length equals 15 residues. CDR1 and CDR2 (germline): SEHNR, FQNEAQ (reference sequence). The ends lost 5 bases at V and 6 bases at J; junction bases unmatched: 12. The CDR3 nucleotides are TGTGCCAGCAGCCTCAGGGGGCCAAGTTTGGGCGAGCAGTACTTC. As protein: CASSLRGPSLGEQYF.

The chain carries TRBV11-2 and TRBJ2-7; D is possibly TRBD2 (6 bases). CDR1 is SGHAT, CDR2 FQNNGV, per germline. The V end was cut by 1 base, the J end by 0 bases, with 13 bases between. The CDR3 has 16 residues. The CDR3 DNA sequence: TGTGCCAGCAGCTTAGCCCCGGGACTCGCCTCCTACGAGCAGTACGTC. Protein sequence: CASSLAPGLASYEQYV.

CDR3 region: CASSRPGQNQAFF. CDR3 DNA: TGTGCCAGCAGCCGCCCTGGTCAGAACCAGGCTTTCTTT. The rearrangement links TRBV4-2 to TRBJ1-1; D call uncertain. V was clipped by 4 bases and J by 11 bases, with 17 bases between them. The CDR3 totals 13 residues. Per germline, CDR1 LGHNA and CDR2 YNFKEQ.

The rearrangement uses TRBV4-1 and TRBJ2-1, with 7 bases matching TRBD2. The V and J ends lost 3 bases and 3 bases, in that order; junction bases with no gene match: 5. The CDR3 is 15 amino acids. Germline V gene data show CDR1 as MGHRA and CDR2 as YSYEKL. CDR3 in amino acids: CASSHLRTSYNEQFF. The CDR3 DNA sequence: TGCGCCAGCAGCCACCTGAGGACTAGCTACAATGAGCAGTTCTTC.

This rearrangement joins TRBV7-7 to TRBJ2-5; D is unresolved. CDR3 size: 14 residues. Germline V CDR1 and CDR2: SSHAT, FNYEAQ (reference sequence). V dropped 3 bases and J dropped 5 bases, with 13 bases sitting between them. The CDR3 DNA follows: TGTGCCAGCAGCTTTTATCAGGCATCCGAGACCCAGTACTTC. This gives the protein CASSFYQASETQYF. Drawing the rest from reference TRBV7-7 and TRBJ2-5, the complete variable domain is GAGVSQSPRYKVTKRGQDVTLRCDPISSHATLYWYQQALGQGPEFLTYFNYEAQPDKSGLPSDRFSAERPEGSISTLTIQRTEQRDSAMYRCASSFYQASETQYFGPGTRLLVL.

The chain is built from TRBV18 and TRBJ2-7; 13 bases fit TRBD2. The CDR3 spans 16 residues. The V and J ends lost 0 bases and 4 bases, in that order; junction bases with no gene match: 3. The germline gives CDR1 KGHSH, CDR2 LQKENI. CDR3 protein: CASSPPGTSGAYEQYV. CDR3 coding DNA: TGTGCCAGCTCACCACCCGGGACTAGCGGGGCATACGAGCAGTACGTC.

This chain connects TRBV4-1 to TRBJ2-7; 12 bases line up with TRBD2. Losses at the gene ends were 4 bases for V and 7 bases for J; bases not matched to a gene: 11. The CDR3 is 16 amino acids. Germline values: CDR1 MGHRA, CDR2 YSYEKL. The CDR3 DNA sequence: TGCGCCAGCAGCCGAGACGTAGGACTAGCGGGACGAGAGCAGTACGTC. Protein sequence: CASSRDVGLAGREQYV.

The rearrangement links TRBV7-9 to TRBJ1-5; D is ambiguous. The CDR3 contains 12 residues. Trimming removed 4 bases at V and 4 bases at J, with 5 bases between. CDR1 SEHNR and CDR2 FQNEAQ come from the germline V gene (reference sequence). The CDR3 coding sequence is TGTGCCAGCAGCTCTTTAAATCAGCCCCAGCATTTT. Encoded protein: CASSSLNQPQHF.

This clone occurred a few times. The chain employs TRBV2 and TRBJ1-2, with 8 bases identical to TRBD1. The germline gives CDR1 SNHLY, CDR2 FYNNEI. V was pared by 8 bases and J by 5 bases, with 4 bases of the junction left unmatched. The CDR3 totals 12 residues. CDR3 protein: CASVRTGYGYTF. The CDR3 region has the DNA TGTGCCAGCGTCCGGACAGGGTATGGCTACACCTTC.

The V gene is TRBV30, the J gene TRBJ2-5, with D possibly TRBD1 on 5 matching bases. V was shortened by 5 bases and J by 0 bases, with 10 bases between the two germline ends. Germline values: CDR1 GTSNPN, CDR2 SVGIG (reference sequence). This CDR3 comprises 13 residues. For the CDR3, the DNA is TGTGCCTGGCAGAGACAGCACCAAGAGACCCAGTACTTC. It is translated as CAWQRQHQETQYF.

The gene calls are TRBV6-6 and TRBJ2-7; D not resolved. The V end was cut by 6 bases, the J end by 3 bases, with 6 bases between. Germline CDR1 reads MNHNY; CDR2 reads SVGAGI (reference sequence). The CDR3 totals 11 residues. The CDR3 reads CASRSNYEQYV. The CDR3 coding sequence is TGTGCCAGCAGGTCCAACTACGAGCAGTACGTC.

The chain combines TRBV19 with TRBJ1-5, with D perhaps TRBD1 (6 bases). This CDR3 has 13 amino acids. The V end lost 7 bases, the J end lost 4 bases, and 11 bases lay between the germline ends. Germline V gene lookup returns CDR1 LNHDA and CDR2 SQIVND (reference sequence). CDR3 residues: CASTNRANQPQHF. The CDR3 nucleotides are TGTGCCAGTACCAACAGGGCTAATCAGCCCCAGCATTTT.

V gene TRBV19 combines with J gene TRBJ2-7; 8 bases agree with TRBD2. Germline V lookup: CDR1 LNHDA, CDR2 SQIVND (reference sequence). The V segment lost 3 bases and the J segment 2 bases; nucleotides outside the gene matches: 6. The CDR3 is 15 amino acids. The CDR3 here is CASSMASGGTYEQYV. CDR3 bases: TGTGCCAGTAGTATGGCCAGCGGGGGCACCTACGAGCAGTACGTC.

The CDR3 reads CASSKDRGPENIQYF. The CDR3 DNA reads as TGTGCCAGTAGCAAAGACAGGGGGCCCGAAAACATTCAGTACTTC. The V and J genes are TRBV19 and TRBJ2-4, with 10 bases identical to TRBD1. CDR1 is LNHDA, CDR2 SQIVND, per germline (reference sequence). The CDR3 has 15 residues. The J segment lost 5 bases and the V segment lost 6 bases, leaving 7 bases of the junction unmatched.

This clone has more than one count but fewer than ten. This sequence joins TRBV7-2 and TRBJ2-1; no reliable D call. Trimming left V 3 bases short and J 0 bases short, with 12 bases between. CDR1 and CDR2 from the germline V gene are SGHTA and FQGNSA. This CDR3 spans 16 amino acids. The CDR3 region has the DNA TGTGCCAGCAGCTTTCGTGATCTTAGCTCCTACAATGAGCAGTTCTTC. It encodes CASSFRDLSSYNEQFF.

This chain links TRBV7-3 with TRBJ2-4; D is unresolved. V gave up 4 bases and J gave up 6 bases, with 10 bases separating them. The V gene's germline CDR1 is SGHTA and CDR2 FQGTGA. The CDR3 runs to 13 residues. CDR3 loop: CASSSLERNIQYF. As DNA, the CDR3 is TGTGCCAGCAGCTCTCTGGAGCGAAACATTCAGTACTTC. The variable domain in full, with the rest retrieved from reference TRBV7-3 and TRBJ2-4, is GAGVSQTPSNKVTEKGKYVELRCDPISGHTALYWYRQSLGQGPEFLIYFQGTGAADDSGLPNDRFFAVRPEGSVSTLKIQRTERGDSAVYLCASSSLERNIQYFGAGTRLSVL.

This chain links TRBV28 with TRBJ1-5; D uncertain. Per germline, CDR1 MDHEN and CDR2 SYDVKM. Trimming removed 4 bases at V and 9 bases at J, with 13 bases between. The CDR3 consists of 13 residues. This CDR3 is CASSSPGMVPQHF. The CDR3 bases are TGTGCCAGCAGTTCTCCGGGGATGGTGCCCCAGCATTTT.

The V gene is TRBV7-6, the J gene TRBJ1-2; 7 bases agree with TRBD1. This CDR3 has 13 residues. Germline-derived CDR1 and CDR2 are SGHVS and FNYEAQ. Losses at the gene ends were 5 bases for V and 5 bases for J; bases not matched to a gene: 5. The CDR3 reads CASSHQTGYGYTF. CDR3 nucleotide sequence: TGTGCCAGCAGCCATCAGACAGGGTATGGCTACACCTTC.

This clone occurred a few times. The chain couples TRBV29-1 to TRBJ2-7; 11 bases fit TRBD1. CDR3 length equals 14 residues. J lost 5 bases, V lost 1 base, and 4 bases had no gene match. From germline, CDR1 is SQVTM and CDR2 ANQGSEA. CDR3 DNA: TGCAGCGTTGAAGGTGGGGACAGGGGGAACGAGCAGTACTTC. The encoded protein is CSVEGGDRGNEQYF.

The chain uses TRBV10-3 and TRBJ1-4, with no clear D. The germline gives CDR1 ENHRY, CDR2 SYGVKD. The CDR3 loop spans 15 amino acids. V lost 3 bases and J 2 bases, leaving 10 bases between the germline ends. CDR3 bases: TGTGCCATCAGTGATTCGGAGGGCACTAATGAAAAACTGTTTTTT. It translates to CAISDSEGTNEKLFF.

This rearrangement joins TRBV7-6 to TRBJ2-1; TRBD2 matches 14 bases. Losses at the gene ends were 5 bases for V and 7 bases for J; bases not matched to a gene: 13. Germline-derived CDR1 and CDR2 are SGHVS and FNYEAQ. The CDR3 sequence is 18 residues long. For the CDR3, the DNA is TGTGCCAGCAGCACGGGACTAGCGGGAGTCCCGGGGGGGAATGAGCAGTTCTTC. Amino acid sequence: CASSTGLAGVPGGNEQFF.

The J gene is TRBJ2-3, the V gene TRBV6-6, with D possibly being TRBD2 (5 bases). Germline V gene data show CDR1 as MNHNY and CDR2 as SVGAGI (reference sequence). CDR3 length: 15 amino acids. V shed 4 bases and J shed 2 bases, with 13 bases lying between them. CDR3 in DNA: TGTGCCAGCAGTTGGACGGACTGGAACACAGATACGCAGTATTTT. Protein sequence: CASSWTDWNTDTQYF.

The V gene is TRBV7-2, the J gene TRBJ2-5; D ambiguous. V gave up 2 bases and J gave up 6 bases, with 7 bases separating them. This CDR3 spans 12 amino acids. CDR1 is SGHTA and CDR2 is FQGNSA in the germline V gene. CDR3 region: CASSLTSKTQYF. The CDR3 DNA is TGTGCCAGCAGCTTAACGTCTAAGACCCAGTACTTC.

The rearrangement joins TRBV19 to TRBJ2-1, with 7 bases matching TRBD1. Per the germline V gene, CDR1 is LNHDA and CDR2 is SQIVND (reference sequence). The length of the CDR3 is 16 residues. J gave up 7 bases and V 5 bases, and 14 bases lay outside the gene matches. CDR3 loop: CASSPKTGMGANEQFF. The CDR3 DNA follows: TGTGCCAGTAGTCCAAAGACAGGGATGGGAGCGAATGAGCAGTTCTTC.